This T cell receptor beta chain is drawn from a study of T cells in Graves' hyperthyroidism and ophthalmopathy. The CDR3 contains 16 residues. Germline V lookup: CDR1 SGDLS, CDR2 YYNGEE. Trimming left V 4 bases short and J 1 base short, with 16 bases between. The CDR3 regions of TCR beta were amplified from RNA transcripts. Primed by the HTBI set, a first-round RT-PCR was run on the TCR CDR3. In TCRdb, the multiplex PCR reads were re-called with MiXCR into one record per CDR3 protein. Found here are around 350,000 distinct CDR3 sequences, around 15% of them singletons; the top ten hold roughly a fifth.

Sequenced material: blood. This receptor was obtained from a woman aged 25 to 39 with Graves' ophthalmopathy. The J gene is TRBJ2-3, the V gene TRBV9; D gene ambiguous. CDR3 in DNA: TGTGCCAGCAGCCCCCGTGGCGTTCGGGGCACAGATACGCAGTATTTT. Encoded protein: CASSPRGVRGTDTQYF.